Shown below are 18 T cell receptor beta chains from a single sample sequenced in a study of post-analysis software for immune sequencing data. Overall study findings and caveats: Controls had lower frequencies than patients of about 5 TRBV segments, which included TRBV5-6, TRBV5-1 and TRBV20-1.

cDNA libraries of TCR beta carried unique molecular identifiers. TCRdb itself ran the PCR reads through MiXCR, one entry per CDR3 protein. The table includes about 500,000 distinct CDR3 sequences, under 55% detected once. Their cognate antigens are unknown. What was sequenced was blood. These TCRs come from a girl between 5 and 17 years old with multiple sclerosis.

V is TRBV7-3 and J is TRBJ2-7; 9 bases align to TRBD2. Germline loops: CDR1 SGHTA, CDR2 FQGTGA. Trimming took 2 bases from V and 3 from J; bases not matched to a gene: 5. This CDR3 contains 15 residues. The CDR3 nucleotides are TGTGCCAGCAGCTTATTGGCGGGAGGGGTCTACGAGCAGTACTTC. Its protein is CASSLLAGGVYEQYF.

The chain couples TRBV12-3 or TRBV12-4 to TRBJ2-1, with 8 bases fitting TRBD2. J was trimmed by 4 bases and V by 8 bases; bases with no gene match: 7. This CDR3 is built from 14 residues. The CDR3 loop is CASQTSGPYNEQFF. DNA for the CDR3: TGTGCCAGCCAAACTAGCGGACCTTACAATGAGCAGTTCTTC.

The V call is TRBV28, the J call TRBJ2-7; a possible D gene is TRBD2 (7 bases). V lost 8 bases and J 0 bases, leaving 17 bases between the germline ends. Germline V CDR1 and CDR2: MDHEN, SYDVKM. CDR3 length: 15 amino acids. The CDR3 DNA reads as TGTGCCAGCGGGAGGGGGGGGTGGATCTCCTACGAGCAGTACTTC. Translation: CASGRGGWISYEQYF.

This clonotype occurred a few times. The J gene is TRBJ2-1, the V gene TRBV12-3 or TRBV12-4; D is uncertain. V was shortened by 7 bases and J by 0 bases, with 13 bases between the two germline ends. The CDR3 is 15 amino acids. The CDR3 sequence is CASTTSSGSYNEQFF. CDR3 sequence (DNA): TGTGCCAGCACCACCTCCTCCGGCTCCTACAATGAGCAGTTCTTC.

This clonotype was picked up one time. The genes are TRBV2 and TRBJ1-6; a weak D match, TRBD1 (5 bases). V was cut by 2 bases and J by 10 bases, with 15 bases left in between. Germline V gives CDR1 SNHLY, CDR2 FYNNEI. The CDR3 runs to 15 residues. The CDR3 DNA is TGTGCCAGCAGTGAATCGACAACAGGAAGATCACCCCTCCACTTT. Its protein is CASSESTTGRSPLHF.

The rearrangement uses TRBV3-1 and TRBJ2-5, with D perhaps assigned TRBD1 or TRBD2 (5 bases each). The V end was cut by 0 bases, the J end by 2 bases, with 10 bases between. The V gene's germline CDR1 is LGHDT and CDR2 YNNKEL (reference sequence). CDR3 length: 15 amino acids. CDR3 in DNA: TGTGCCAGCAGCCAAGATTGGGGACCACAAGAGACCCAGTACTTC. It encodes CASSQDWGPQETQYF.

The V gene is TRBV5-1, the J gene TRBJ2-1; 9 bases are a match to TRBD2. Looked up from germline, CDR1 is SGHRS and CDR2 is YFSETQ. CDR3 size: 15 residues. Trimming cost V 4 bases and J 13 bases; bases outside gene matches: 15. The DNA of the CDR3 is TGCGCCAGCAGCCCCTTGGCGGGAGGGTCTGAGAGCCAGTTCTTC. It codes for CASSPLAGGSESQFF. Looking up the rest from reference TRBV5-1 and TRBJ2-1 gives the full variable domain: KAGVTQTPRYLIKTRGQQVTLSCSPISGHRSVSWYQQTPGQGLQFLFEYFSETQRNKGNFPGRFSGRQFSNSRSEMNVSTLELGDSALYLCASSPLAGGSESQFFGPGTRLTVL.

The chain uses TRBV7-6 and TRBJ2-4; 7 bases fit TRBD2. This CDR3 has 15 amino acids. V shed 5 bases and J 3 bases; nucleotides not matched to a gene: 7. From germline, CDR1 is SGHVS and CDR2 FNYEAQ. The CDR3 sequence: CASSPSGKDKNIQYF. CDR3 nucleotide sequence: TGTGCCAGCAGCCCGAGCGGGAAGGACAAAAACATTCAGTACTTC.

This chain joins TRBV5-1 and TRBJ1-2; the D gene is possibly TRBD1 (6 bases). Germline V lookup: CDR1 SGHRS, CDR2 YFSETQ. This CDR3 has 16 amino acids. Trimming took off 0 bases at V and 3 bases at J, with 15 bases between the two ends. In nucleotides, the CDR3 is TGCGCCAGCAGCTTGGAACAGGGTAGGATCGACTATGGCTACACCTTC. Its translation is CASSLEQGRIDYGYTF.

The CDR3 bases are TGCGGCGCCGGAACACGGCTAGCGGGAGCCGAGCAGTACTTC. Residues: CGAGTRLAGAEQYF. The rearrangement uses TRBV29-1 and TRBJ2-5, with 10 bases fitting TRBD2. The DNA end is more similar to TRBJ2-7, so the J call may be wrong. This CDR3 contains 14 residues. Germline-derived CDR1 and CDR2 are SQVTM and ANQGSEA.

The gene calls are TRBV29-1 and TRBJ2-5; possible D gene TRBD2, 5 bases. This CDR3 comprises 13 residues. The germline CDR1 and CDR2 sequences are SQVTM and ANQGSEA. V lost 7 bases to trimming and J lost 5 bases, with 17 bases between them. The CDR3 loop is CSARARDYETQYF. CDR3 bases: TGCAGCGCTAGGGCCCGGGATTACGAGACCCAGTACTTC.

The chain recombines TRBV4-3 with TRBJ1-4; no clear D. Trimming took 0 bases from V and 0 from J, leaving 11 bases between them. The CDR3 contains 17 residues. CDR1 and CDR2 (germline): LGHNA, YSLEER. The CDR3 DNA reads TGCGCCAGCAGCCAAGAATGGAGGTTCCCAACTAATGAAAAACTGTTTTTT. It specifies CASSQEWRFPTNEKLFF.

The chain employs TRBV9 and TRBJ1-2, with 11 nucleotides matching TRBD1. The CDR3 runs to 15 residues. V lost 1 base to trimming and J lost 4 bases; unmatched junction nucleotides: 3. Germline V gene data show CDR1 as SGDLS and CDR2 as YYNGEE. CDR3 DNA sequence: TGTGCCAGCAGCGTATGGGACAGGGGGGCCTATGGCTACACCTTC. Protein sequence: CASSVWDRGAYGYTF.

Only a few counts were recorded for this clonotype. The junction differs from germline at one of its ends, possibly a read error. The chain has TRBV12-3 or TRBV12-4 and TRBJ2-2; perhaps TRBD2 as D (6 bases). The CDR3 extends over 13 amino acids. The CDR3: CASKTTETGGLFF. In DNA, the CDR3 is TGTGCCAGCAAAACGACAGAAACCGGGGGGCTGTTTTTT.

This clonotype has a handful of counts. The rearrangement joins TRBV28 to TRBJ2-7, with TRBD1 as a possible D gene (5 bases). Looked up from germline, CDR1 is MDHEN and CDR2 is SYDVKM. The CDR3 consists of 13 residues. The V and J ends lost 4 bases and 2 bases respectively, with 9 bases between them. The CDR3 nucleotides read TGTGCCAGCAGTTCCTCACAGGCCTACGAGCAGTACTTC. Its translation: CASSSSQAYEQYF.

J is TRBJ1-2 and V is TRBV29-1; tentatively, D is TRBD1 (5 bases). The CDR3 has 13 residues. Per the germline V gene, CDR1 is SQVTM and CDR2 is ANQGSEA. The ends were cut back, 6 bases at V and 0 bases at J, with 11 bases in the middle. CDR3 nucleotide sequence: TGCAGCGTGGGGCTGGGGACTAACTATGGCTACACCTTC. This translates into CSVGLGTNYGYTF.

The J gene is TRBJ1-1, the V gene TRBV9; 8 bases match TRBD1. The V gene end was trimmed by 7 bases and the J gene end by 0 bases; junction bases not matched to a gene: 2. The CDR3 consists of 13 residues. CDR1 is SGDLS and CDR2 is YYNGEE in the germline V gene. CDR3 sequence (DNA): TGTGCCAGCGGACAGGGCTTGAACACTGAAGCTTTCTTT. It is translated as CASGQGLNTEAFF.

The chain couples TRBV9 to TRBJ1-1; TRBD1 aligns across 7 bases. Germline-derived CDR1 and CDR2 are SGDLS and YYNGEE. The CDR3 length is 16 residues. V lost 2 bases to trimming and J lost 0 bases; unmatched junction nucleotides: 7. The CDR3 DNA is TGTGCCAGCAGCGTGGGGACAGCCTACATGAACACTGAAGCTTTCTTT. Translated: CASSVGTAYMNTEAFF.